The sequence of this TCR beta chain was determined in a study of T cells in localized non-small cell lung cancer. Repertoires were generated with immunoSEQ multiplex PCR, while TCRdb's copy carries only in-frame clones and drops some. The sample lists around 40,000 clones, more than 85% seen once, with more than 6% in the top ten. The receptor comes from a woman between 18 and 50 years old with stage III lung adenocarcinoma. Sequenced here: peripheral blood, sampled before any cancer treatment.

In DNA, the CDR3 is TGTGCCAGCAGCCAGGACAGATCCACTGAAGCTTTCTTT. Translation gives CASSQDRSTEAFF. The chain joins TRBV11-2 to TRBJ1-1; tentatively, D is TRBD1 (6 bases). Germline assignment: CDR1 SGHAT and CDR2 FQNNGV. This CDR3 has 13 amino acids. Trimming removed 5 bases at V and 4 bases at J, with 11 bases between.